These 28 T cell receptor beta chains share one sample of origin, sequenced in a study of blood T cell repertoires in COVID-19. Assay used: immunoSEQ multiplex PCR; TCRdb lists only in-frame clones, some missing. The sample has approximately 450,000 clones; about 85% are singletons. Sequenced input: PBMCs or T cells enriched from blood (not recorded which). The receptors were gathered from a woman between 18 and 29 years old with acute COVID-19.

This chain uses TRBV20-1 with TRBJ2-1; maybe TRBD1 (5 bases). Germline lookup yields CDR1 DFQATT and CDR2 SNEGSKA (reference sequence). V was pared by 4 bases and J by 7 bases, with 5 bases between. This CDR3 region has 10 residues. The CDR3 sequence is CSAKGNEQFF. The DNA of the CDR3 is TGCAGTGCTAAGGGGAATGAGCAGTTCTTC.

This clone came up a few times. V is TRBV1 and J is TRBJ1-2; the DNA was not used to check the table's D call, TRBD1. TRBV1 is assigned pseudogene status. The CDR3 runs to 16 residues. The CDR3 region is CTSSQGTGNANYGYTF. In nucleotides, the CDR3 is TGCACCAGCAGCCAAGGGACAGGGAACGCCAACTATGGCTACACCTTC.

This clone was detected only once. This sequence joins TRBV5-5 and TRBJ1-5; D may be TRBD1 (6 bases). V lost 7 bases, J lost 0 bases, and 14 bases lay in between. Germline V gene lookup returns CDR1 SGHKS and CDR2 YYEKEE (reference sequence). There are 15 residues in the CDR3. CDR3 nucleotide sequence: TGTGCCAGCGGAACAGGGCTCTATAGCAATCAGCCCCAGCATTTT. This encodes CASGTGLYSNQPQHF.

This clone was seen once. The chain uses TRBV11-1 and TRBJ2-7; the D gene is possibly TRBD1 (5 bases). Trimming took off 1 base at V and 5 bases at J, with 9 bases between the two ends. This CDR3 has 13 amino acids. The V gene's germline CDR1 is SGHAT and CDR2 FQDESV (reference sequence). CDR3 sequence: CASSLETVNEQYF. The CDR3 region has the DNA TGTGCCAGCAGCTTAGAGACAGTCAACGAGCAGTACTTC.

V usage is TRBV9 and J usage is TRBJ1-2; a weak D match, TRBD1 (5 bases). The V gene's germline CDR1 is SGDLS and CDR2 YYNGEE. V lost 0 bases and J 5 bases, leaving 14 bases between the germline ends. The CDR3 length is 15 residues. CDR3 loop: CASSVGQFLGYGYTF. In DNA, the CDR3 is TGTGCCAGCAGCGTAGGACAGTTTTTGGGATATGGCTACACCTTC. The full variable domain, in which reference TRBV9 and TRBJ1-2 provide the parts outside the CDR3, is DSGVTQTPKHLITATGQRVTLRCSPRSGDLSVYWYQQSLDQGLQFLIQYYNGEERAKGNILERFSAQQFPDLHSELNLSSLELGDSALYFCASSVGQFLGYGYTFGSGTRLTVV.

This sequence joins TRBV4-1 and TRBJ1-2; TRBD1 might be the D (6 bases). The germline CDR1 and CDR2 sequences are MGHRA and YSYEKL. V was cut by 1 base and J by 0 bases, with 12 bases left in between. There are 16 residues in the CDR3. CDR3 sequence (DNA): TGCGCCAGCAGCCAAGCGGGGGGCAGAACTAACTATGGCTACACCTTC. Translation gives CASSQAGGRTNYGYTF.

The chain employs TRBV19 and TRBJ1-2, with 9 bases aligning to TRBD1. The CDR3 totals 13 residues. Germline V lookup: CDR1 LNHDA, CDR2 SQIVND (reference sequence). J lost 7 bases, V lost 7 bases, and 7 bases had no gene match. The CDR3 DNA follows: TGTGCCAGTACCCTGGGACAGGGACGTGGCTACACCTTC. This encodes CASTLGQGRGYTF.

V is TRBV12-5 and J is TRBJ1-2; a possible D gene is TRBD1 (6 bases). CDR3 length equals 15 residues. Germline V gives CDR1 LGHNT, CDR2 FRNRAP. Trimming removed 6 bases from V and 3 bases from J, with 17 bases in between. Here the CDR3 DNA reads TGTGCTAGTGGCCCGGACGTGGGGGCTTACTATGGCTACACCTTC. Translation gives CASGPDVGAYYGYTF.

The rearrangement links TRBV19 to TRBJ2-1; D is perhaps TRBD1 (7 bases). With 5 bases removed from V and 8 bases from J, the gap between germline ends came to 13 bases. The CDR3 sequence is 13 residues long. The germline CDR1 and CDR2 sequences are LNHDA and SQIVND (reference sequence). In DNA, the CDR3 is TGTGCCAGTAGTGCAGGAGGGGGCGATGAGCAGTTCTTC. Translating it yields CASSAGGGDEQFF.

The rearrangement uses TRBV25-1 and TRBJ2-7; 12 nucleotides agree with TRBD1. The CDR3 totals 16 residues. Germline values: CDR1 MGHDK, CDR2 SYGVNS. V dropped 1 base and J dropped 3; count of bases not matched to a gene: 4. The CDR3 spells CASSEWDRGRVYEQYF. The CDR3 coding sequence is TGTGCCAGCAGTGAATGGGACAGGGGGCGCGTCTACGAGCAGTACTTC.

The rearrangement uses TRBV9 and TRBJ2-3; D call uncertain. This CDR3 is built from 15 residues. Trimming took off 4 bases at V and 4 bases at J, with 16 bases between the two ends. Per germline, CDR1 SGDLS and CDR2 YYNGEE. The CDR3 here is CASSPDGAVSDTQYF. The CDR3 coding sequence is TGTGCCAGCAGCCCCGACGGAGCAGTCTCAGATACGCAGTATTTT.

V usage is TRBV5-1 and J usage is TRBJ2-7; D is perhaps TRBD2 (6 bases). Germline CDR1 reads SGHRS; CDR2 reads YFSETQ. V was pared by 1 base and J by 0 bases, with 14 bases between. The CDR3 covers 16 residues. This CDR3 is CASSLKVGGHSYEQYF. The CDR3 DNA reads TGCGCCAGCAGCTTGAAGGTGGGAGGCCACTCCTACGAGCAGTACTTC.

J is TRBJ2-7 and V is TRBV3-1 (or the pseudogene TRBV3-2); possibly TRBD2 for D (6 bases). Germline CDR1 is LGHDT and CDR2 is YNNKEL (reference sequence). Trimming pared 4 bases from V and 1 base from J, leaving 11 bases between. There are 14 residues in the CDR3. CDR3 region: CASSLTGTSYEQYF. In nucleotides, the CDR3 is TGTGCCAGCAGCCTTACCGGGACTTCCTACGAGCAGTACTTC.

The V and J genes are TRBV10-3 and TRBJ1-4; D gene unclear. This CDR3 spans 12 amino acids. With 1 base removed from V and 8 bases from J, the gap between germline ends came to 5 bases. CDR1 is ENHRY, CDR2 SYGVKD, per germline. The CDR3 is CAISEYGEKLFF. The CDR3 DNA follows: TGTGCCATCAGTGAGTACGGGGAAAAACTGTTTTTT.

V gene TRBV7-2 combines with J gene TRBJ1-5; TRBD1 matches at 12 bases. This CDR3 has 17 residues. V shed 5 bases and J 0 bases; nucleotides not matched to a gene: 5. Germline values: CDR1 SGHTA, CDR2 FQGNSA. In nucleotides, the CDR3 is TGTGCCAGCAGCCGGGACAGGGGGCCAAATAGCAATCAGCCCCAGCATTTT. It codes for CASSRDRGPNSNQPQHF.

V is TRBV7-9 and J is TRBJ1-2; no clear D. CDR3 size: 13 residues. Trimming stripped 1 base from V and 8 bases from J, with 11 bases between. The germline CDR1 and CDR2 sequences are SEHNR and FQNEAQ (reference sequence). The CDR3 bases are TGTGCCAGCAGCTTAGGATTGCCTAGGGGCTACACCTTC. Protein sequence: CASSLGLPRGYTF.

This clone was found once. The same CDR3 arises from other DNA sequences in this sample as well. The J gene is TRBJ1-2, the V gene TRBV9; D not certain. The V and J ends lost 2 bases and 1 base respectively, with 6 bases between them. The length of the CDR3 is 13 residues. Germline V CDR1 and CDR2: SGDLS, YYNGEE. CDR3 residues: CASSVNSNYGYTF. CDR3 nucleotides: TGTGCCAGCAGCGTTAACAGTAACTATGGCTACACCTTC.

The chain combines TRBV27 with TRBJ2-7; weak D call: TRBD2 (6 bases). The ends were cut back, 3 bases at V and 0 bases at J, with 12 bases in the middle. From germline, CDR1 is MNHEY and CDR2 SMNVEV (reference sequence). This CDR3 has 15 residues. The CDR3, as DNA: TGTGCCAGCAGTTTCGGTAGCGGAGGCTCCTACGAGCAGTACTTC. Amino acids: CASSFGSGGSYEQYF.

This sequence joins TRBV28 and TRBJ1-5; the D gene is possibly TRBD1 (6 bases). V was trimmed by 6 bases and J by 3 bases, leaving 18 bases between them. This CDR3 contains 16 residues. Per the germline V gene, CDR1 is MDHEN and CDR2 is SYDVKM. The CDR3 DNA reads TGTGCCAGCAGCTTAGGCCCAGGACAGATCAATCAGCCCCAGCATTTT. Its protein is CASSLGPGQINQPQHF. Variable domain in full (rest from reference TRBV28 and TRBJ1-5): DVKVTQSSRYLVKRTGEKVFLECVQDMDHENMFWYRQDPGLGLRLIYFSYDVKMKEKGDIPEGYSVSREKKERFSLILESASTNQTSMYLCASSLGPGQINQPQHFGDGTRLSIL.

The V gene is TRBV5-6, the J gene TRBJ2-7; a possible D gene is TRBD2 (5 bases). This CDR3 comprises 14 residues. The germline gives CDR1 SGHDT, CDR2 YYEEEE. Trimming took 7 bases from V and 0 from J, leaving 14 bases between them. CDR3 DNA sequence: TGTGCCAGCTCCCCCGTGGGGAGCTCCTACGAGCAGTACTTC. Amino acid sequence: CASSPVGSSYEQYF. The full variable domain, with the rest looked up from reference TRBV5-6 and TRBJ2-7, is DAGVTQSPTHLIKTRGQQVTLRCSPKSGHDTVSWYQQALGQGPQFIFQYYEEEERQRGNFPDRFSGHQFPNYSSELNVNALLLGDSALYLCASSPVGSSYEQYFGPGTRLTVT.

The chain links TRBV7-8 to TRBJ1-1; D is ambiguous. This CDR3 contains 13 residues. Germline CDR1 SGHVS, CDR2 FQNEAQ. Trimming left V 3 bases short and J 3 bases short, with 8 bases between. The CDR3 loop reads CASSFGEDTEAFF. For the CDR3, the DNA is TGTGCCAGCAGCTTCGGGGAGGACACTGAAGCTTTCTTT.

The rearrangement uses TRBV10-1 and TRBJ2-7; D unclear. Trimming removed 4 bases from V and 0 bases from J, with 7 bases in between. The CDR3 runs 13 residues. Germline CDR1 and CDR2: WNHNN and SYGVQD (reference sequence). CDR3 nucleotides: TGCGCCAGCAGTGTCCCCAGCTCCTACGAGCAGTACTTC. Protein: CASSVPSSYEQYF.

This clone occurred once. The genes are TRBV7-8 and TRBJ2-1, with TRBD1 matching 8 bases. CDR3 size: 14 residues. CDR1 SGHVS and CDR2 FQNEAQ come from the germline V gene. Germline trimming cut 1 base from V and 7 bases from J; bases unmatched to any gene: 3. The CDR3 DNA reads TGTGCCAGCAGCTTAGTGACAGGGGCGAATGAGCAGTTCTTC. Translated: CASSLVTGANEQFF.

The gene calls are TRBV19 and TRBJ2-1; 8 nucleotides agree with TRBD1. This CDR3 has 15 residues. The germline CDR1 and CDR2 sequences are LNHDA and SQIVND (reference sequence). J was trimmed by 8 bases and V by 5 bases; bases with no gene match: 11. CDR3 nucleotide sequence: TGTGCCAGTAGTCCCGGACAGGGCCGGTCCGATGAGCAGTTCTTC. This gives the protein CASSPGQGRSDEQFF.

The chain has TRBV4-3 and TRBJ1-6; D is possibly TRBD1 (5 bases). The CDR3 sequence is 16 residues long. V was cut by 1 base and J by 7 bases, with 14 bases left in between. Germline-derived CDR1 and CDR2 are LGHNA and YSLEER. The CDR3 coding sequence is TGCGCCAGCAGCCAAGTCCGAGACAGCCCGAATTCACCCCTCCACTTT. Amino acid sequence: CASSQVRDSPNSPLHF.

The J gene is TRBJ2-4, the V gene TRBV16; D is unresolved. Germline V gives CDR1 KGHSY, CDR2 FQNENV. The CDR3 is 15 residues long. Deletions cut 0 bases from V and 3 bases from J, with 9 bases between. The CDR3 region is CASSQSPQYKNIQYF. The CDR3, as DNA: TGTGCCAGCAGCCAATCCCCACAGTACAAAAACATTCAGTACTTC.

The chain employs TRBV28 and TRBJ1-1; tentative D call: TRBD1 (6 bases). The germline V gene has CDR1 MDHEN and CDR2 SYDVKM. V was pared by 2 bases and J by 1 base, with 11 bases between. The CDR3 is 15 amino acids. The CDR3, as DNA: TGTGCCAGCAGTTTAGGTGGGACATCGAACACTGAAGCTTTCTTT. This encodes CASSLGGTSNTEAFF.

This clone was seen just once. This sequence joins TRBV7-6 and TRBJ1-1; D might be TRBD1 (6 bases). This CDR3 comprises 11 residues. Deletions cut 6 bases from V and 6 bases from J, with 8 bases between. Germline loops: CDR1 SGHVS, CDR2 FNYEAQ. The CDR3 reads CASRQGSEAFF. The CDR3 region has the DNA TGTGCCAGCAGGCAGGGGTCTGAAGCTTTCTTT.